This TCR beta chain was observed in a study of CD4+ T cells in melanoma. Study-wide results and caveats: CD8+ T cell, macrophage and B cell function reportedly correlated with neoantigen-specific CD4+ T cells.

The CDR3 has 14 amino acids. Trimming removed 5 bases from V and 0 bases from J; junction bases left unmatched: 2. Germline values: CDR1 SGHAT, CDR2 FQDESV (reference sequence). Only in-frame clones appear in the TCRdb table, and some are missing; sequencing was by immunoSEQ multiplex PCR. The repertoire includes 9,500 or so clones, around two thirds of them detected once, and around a quarter sits in the top ten. A note on this clone: The antigen remains undetermined.

The sequenced sample was cells from a culture (not recorded whether cultured in vitro). The genes are TRBV11-1 and TRBJ2-7; 9 positions match TRBD1. The clonotype was recovered from a human donor with melanoma. The CDR3 is CASSRDRDSYEQYF. As DNA, the CDR3 is TGTGCCAGCAGCCGGGACAGGGACTCCTACGAGCAGTACTTC.